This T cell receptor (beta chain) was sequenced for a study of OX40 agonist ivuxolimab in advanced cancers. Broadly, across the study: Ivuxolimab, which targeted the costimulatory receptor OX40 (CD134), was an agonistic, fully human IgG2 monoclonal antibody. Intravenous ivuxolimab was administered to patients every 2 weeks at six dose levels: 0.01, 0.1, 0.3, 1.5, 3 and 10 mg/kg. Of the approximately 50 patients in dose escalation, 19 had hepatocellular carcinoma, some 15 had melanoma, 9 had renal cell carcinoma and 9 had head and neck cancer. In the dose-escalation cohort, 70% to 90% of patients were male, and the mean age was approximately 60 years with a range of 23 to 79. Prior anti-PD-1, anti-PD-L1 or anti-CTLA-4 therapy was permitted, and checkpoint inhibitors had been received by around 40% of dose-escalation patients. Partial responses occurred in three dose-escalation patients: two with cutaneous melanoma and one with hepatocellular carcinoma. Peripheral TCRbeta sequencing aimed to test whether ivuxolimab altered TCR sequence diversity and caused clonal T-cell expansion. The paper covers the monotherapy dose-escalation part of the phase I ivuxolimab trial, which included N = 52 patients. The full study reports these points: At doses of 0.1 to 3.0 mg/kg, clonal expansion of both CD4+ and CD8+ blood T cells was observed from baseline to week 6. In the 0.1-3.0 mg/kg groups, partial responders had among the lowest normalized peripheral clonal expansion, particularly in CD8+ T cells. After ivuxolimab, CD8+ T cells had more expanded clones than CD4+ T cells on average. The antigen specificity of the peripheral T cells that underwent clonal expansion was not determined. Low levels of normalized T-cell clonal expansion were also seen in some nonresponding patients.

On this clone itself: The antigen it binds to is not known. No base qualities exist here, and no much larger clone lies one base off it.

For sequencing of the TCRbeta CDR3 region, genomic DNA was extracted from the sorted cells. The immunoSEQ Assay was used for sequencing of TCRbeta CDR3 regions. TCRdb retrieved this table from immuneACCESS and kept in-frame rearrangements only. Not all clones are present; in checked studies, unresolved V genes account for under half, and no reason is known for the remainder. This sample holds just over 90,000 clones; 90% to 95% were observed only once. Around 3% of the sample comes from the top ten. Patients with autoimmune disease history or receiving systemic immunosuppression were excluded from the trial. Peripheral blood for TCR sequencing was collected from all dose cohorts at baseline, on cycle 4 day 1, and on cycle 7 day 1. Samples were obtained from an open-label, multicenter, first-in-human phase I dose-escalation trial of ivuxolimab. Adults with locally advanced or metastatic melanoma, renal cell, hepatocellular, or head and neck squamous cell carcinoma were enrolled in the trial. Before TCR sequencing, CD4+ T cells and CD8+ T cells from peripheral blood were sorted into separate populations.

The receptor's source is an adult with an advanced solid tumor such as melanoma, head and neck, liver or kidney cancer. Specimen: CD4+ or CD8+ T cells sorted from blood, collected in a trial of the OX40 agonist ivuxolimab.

The base sequence is TGTGCCAGCAGCAATCGACAGATCCAAGAGACCCAGTACTTC. The resulting protein is CASSNRQIQETQYF. The chain joins TRBV11-2 to TRBJ2-5, with TRBD1 as a weak D call on 5 bases. V sheds 5 bases and J sheds 1 base, leaving 11 bases between their ends. CDR1 and CDR2, per the germline V gene, are SGHAT and FQNNGV. The CDR3 runs 14 residues from the cysteine to the phenylalanine. Only the CDR3 region is kept as DNA, spanning 42 bases read in frame from base 1.